The rows below give T cell receptor beta chains drawn from one sample of a study of shared clonotypes between healthy human individuals. The data were produced by immunoSEQ multiplex PCR, yet TCRdb's version contains in-frame clones alone and is incomplete. Found here are over a million clones, more than 75% of them singletons; the top ten hold approximately 0.52%. The specimen sequenced was memory CD4+ T cells from PBMCs. All receptors derive from a man younger than 35 in good health. Some clones in this sample may be carry-over from other donors' samples. Both conserved end residues are part of each CDR3. A D gene is named only where the DNA matches it firmly. Clone size is stated in some rows and not others, as once, few, many or a class when expanded.

TRBD2,15,TRBV5-1,NA,TRBJ2-7,CASSPPSGHSYEQYF,TGCGCCAGCAGCCCACCTAGCGGCCACTCCTACGAGCAGTACTTC
TRBD1,16,TRBV18,once,TRBJ2-2,CASSPNRDRNTGELFF,TGTGCCAGCTCACCAAACCGGGACAGGAACACCGGGGAGCTGTTTTTT
NA,17,TRBV25-1,NA,TRBJ1-1,CASSDHYGAGRNTEAFF,TGTGCCAGCAGTGACCACTACGGGGCAGGGAGGAACACTGAAGCTTTCTTT
NA,12,TRBV29-1,NA,TRBJ2-7,CSVDGGSYEQYF,TGCAGCGTTGATGGGGGTTCCTACGAGCAGTACTTC
NA,13,TRBV29-1,NA,TRBJ2-1,CSVTSSSPNEQFF,TGCAGCGTTACTTCTAGCAGTCCGAATGAGCAGTTCTTC
TRBD2,18,TRBV7-3,NA,TRBJ2-3,CASSSLSTLAGSTDTQYF,TGTGCCAGCAGCTCCCTCTCCACTTTAGCGGGGTCCACAGATACGCAGTATTTT
TRBD2,13,TRBV28,NA,TRBJ2-1,CASVASGRPGAFF,TGTGCCAGCGTGGCTAGCGGGAGGCCGGGTGCGTTCTTC
TRBD2,16,TRBV27,NA,TRBJ2-7,CASSLSSGISLYEQYF,TGTGCCAGCAGTTTATCCAGCGGGATCTCTCTTTACGAGCAGTACTTC
NA,13,TRBV5-1,NA,TRBJ2-5,CASSLGPEETQYF,TGCGCCAGCAGCTTGGGGCCGGAAGAGACCCAGTACTTC
NA,15,TRBV28,NA,TRBJ2-5,CASSIGGGAQETQYF,TGTGCCAGCAGTATCGGTGGGGGAGCCCAAGAGACCCAGTACTTC
TRBD2,14,TRBV2,many,TRBJ2-7,CASSVWEGLYEQYF,TGTGCCAGCAGTGTTTGGGAGGGCCTTTACGAGCAGTACTTC
NA,12,TRBV11-2,NA,TRBJ2-5,CASSHYQETQYF,TGTGCCAGCAGCCATTATCAAGAGACCCAGTACTTC
TRBD1,14,TRBV6-1,once,TRBJ2-5,CASSIRQGKETQYF,TGTGCCAGCAGTATACGACAGGGAAAAGAGACCCAGTACTTC
NA,14,TRBV9,NA,TRBJ2-6,CASTRASGANVLTF,TGTGCCAGCACTCGGGCTTCTGGGGCCAACGTCCTGACTTTC
TRBD2,16,TRBV11-2,NA,TRBJ2-1,CASSLWVAGEGNEQFF,TGTGCCAGCAGCTTATGGGTTGCGGGAGAGGGCAATGAGCAGTTCTTC
NA,14,TRBV4-2,NA,TRBJ1-1,CASSQVVGDTEAFF,TGTGCCAGCAGCCAAGTTGTGGGCGACACTGAAGCTTTCTTT
TRBD2,15,TRBV9,NA,TRBJ2-7,CASSAGTTPSYEQYF,TGTGCCAGCAGCGCCGGGACTACCCCGTCCTACGAGCAGTACTTC
TRBD2,15,TRBV11-2,once,TRBJ2-5,CASSSIRDLLAGQYF,TGTGCCAGCAGCTCCATCCGGGACCTCCTAGCGGGCCAGTACTTC
NA,17,TRBV15,NA,TRBJ2-3,CATSLPPGSFSTDTQYF,TGTGCCACCAGCCTACCGCCAGGGTCTTTTAGCACAGATACGCAGTATTTT
NA,16,TRBV11-1,NA,TRBJ1-3,CASSLFLDISGNTIYF,TGTGCCAGCAGCTTATTCCTGGATATCTCTGGAAACACCATATATTTT
NA,12,TRBV7-9,NA,TRBJ1-5,CASSSGRQPQHF,TGTGCCAGCAGCTCCGGACGTCAGCCCCAGCATTTT
TRBD1,15,TRBV10-1,few,TRBJ2-3,CASSDLDRGSDTQYF,TGCGCCAGCAGTGATCTTGACAGGGGCTCAGATACGCAGTATTTT
TRBD1,14,TRBV28,NA,TRBJ2-7,CASRLQGFSYEQYF,TGTGCCAGCAGATTACAGGGGTTTTCGTACGAGCAGTACTTC
TRBD1,14,TRBV5-1,NA,TRBJ2-5,CASSLVSGGETQYF,TGCGCCAGCAGCTTGGTGTCAGGGGGAGAGACCCAGTACTTC
TRBD1,15,TRBV2,NA,TRBJ2-7,CASSESRDRAYEQYF,TGTGCCAGCAGTGAATCTAGGGACAGAGCCTACGAGCAGTACTTC
TRBD2,15,TRBV7-3,NA,TRBJ2-7,CASSQGLADTYEQYF,TGTGCCAGCAGCCAAGGACTAGCGGATACCTACGAGCAGTACTTC
TRBD1,16,TRBV6-8,NA,TRBJ1-4,CASSLTRTGPNEKLFF,TGTGCCAGCAGTTTGACACGGACAGGCCCTAATGAAAAACTGTTTTTT
NA,13,TRBV4-3,NA,TRBJ2-7,CASSQAQGREQYF,TGCGCCAGCAGCCAAGCGCAGGGGAGAGAGCAGTACTTC
TRBD2,16,TRBV10-3,NA,TRBJ2-1,CAISEIAGVVGNEQFF,TGTGCCATCAGTGAAATAGCGGGAGTAGTGGGGAATGAGCAGTTCTTC
TRBD1,14,TRBV19,NA,TRBJ2-1,CATVGQGLYNEQFF,TGTGCCACCGTGGGACAGGGTTTGTACAATGAGCAGTTCTTC
NA,15,TRBV30,NA,TRBJ2-7,CAWSVKSSLAYEQYF,TGTGCCTGGAGTGTGAAATCCAGTCTAGCCTACGAGCAGTACTTC
TRBD1,15,TRBV5-1,NA,TRBJ1-4,CASRGQGATNEKLFF,TGCGCCAGCAGGGGTCAGGGGGCTACTAATGAAAAACTGTTTTTT
NA,13,TRBV19,NA,TRBJ2-2,CASSIARTGELFF,TGTGCCAGTAGTATAGCGAGAACCGGGGAGCTGTTTTTT
NA,15,TRBV18,NA,TRBJ2-1,CASSPGASSYNEQFF,TGTGCCAGCTCACCAGGCGCCAGCTCCTACAATGAGCAGTTCTTC
TRBD1,14,TRBV2,NA,TRBJ2-5,CASSLDRGPETQYF,TGTGCCAGCAGTTTAGACAGGGGGCCAGAGACCCAGTACTTC
TRBD1,18,TRBV10-3,NA,TRBJ2-7,CAISETDRRRLSPYEQYF,TGTGCCATCAGTGAGACGGACAGGCGAAGATTGTCTCCGTACGAGCAGTACTTC
NA,13,TRBV5-5,NA,TRBJ1-3,CASSLNIGNTIYF,TGTGCCAGCAGCCTAAACATCGGAAACACCATATATTTT
NA,15,TRBV6-5,NA,TRBJ2-7,CASSYVPGSPYEQYF,TGTGCCAGCAGTTATGTCCCGGGCAGTCCCTACGAGCAGTACTTC
NA,17,TRBV6-4,NA,TRBJ2-3,CASSDSGGFASTDTQYF,TGTGCCAGCAGTGACTCGGGCGGGTTTGCGAGCACAGATACGCAGTATTTT
TRBD1,13,TRBV6-5,NA,TRBJ1-4,CASHDRGEEKLFF,TGTGCCAGCCATGACAGGGGGGAAGAAAAACTGTTTTTT
NA,12,TRBV6-1,NA,TRBJ1-2,CASRKGYDGYTF,TGTGCCAGCAGGAAAGGGTATGATGGCTACACCTTC
NA,16,TRBV27,NA,TRBJ2-6,CASSLTRSSGANVLTF,TGTGCCAGCAGTTTAACCCGATCCTCTGGGGCCAACGTCCTGACTTTC
TRBD1,14,TRBV5-1,NA,TRBJ1-1,CASSSGQTNTEAFF,TGCGCCAGCAGCTCGGGACAGACGAACACTGAAGCTTTCTTT
NA,13,TRBV6-5,once,TRBJ2-7,CASSYSARYEQYF,TGTGCCAGCAGTTACTCAGCGCGCTACGAGCAGTACTTC